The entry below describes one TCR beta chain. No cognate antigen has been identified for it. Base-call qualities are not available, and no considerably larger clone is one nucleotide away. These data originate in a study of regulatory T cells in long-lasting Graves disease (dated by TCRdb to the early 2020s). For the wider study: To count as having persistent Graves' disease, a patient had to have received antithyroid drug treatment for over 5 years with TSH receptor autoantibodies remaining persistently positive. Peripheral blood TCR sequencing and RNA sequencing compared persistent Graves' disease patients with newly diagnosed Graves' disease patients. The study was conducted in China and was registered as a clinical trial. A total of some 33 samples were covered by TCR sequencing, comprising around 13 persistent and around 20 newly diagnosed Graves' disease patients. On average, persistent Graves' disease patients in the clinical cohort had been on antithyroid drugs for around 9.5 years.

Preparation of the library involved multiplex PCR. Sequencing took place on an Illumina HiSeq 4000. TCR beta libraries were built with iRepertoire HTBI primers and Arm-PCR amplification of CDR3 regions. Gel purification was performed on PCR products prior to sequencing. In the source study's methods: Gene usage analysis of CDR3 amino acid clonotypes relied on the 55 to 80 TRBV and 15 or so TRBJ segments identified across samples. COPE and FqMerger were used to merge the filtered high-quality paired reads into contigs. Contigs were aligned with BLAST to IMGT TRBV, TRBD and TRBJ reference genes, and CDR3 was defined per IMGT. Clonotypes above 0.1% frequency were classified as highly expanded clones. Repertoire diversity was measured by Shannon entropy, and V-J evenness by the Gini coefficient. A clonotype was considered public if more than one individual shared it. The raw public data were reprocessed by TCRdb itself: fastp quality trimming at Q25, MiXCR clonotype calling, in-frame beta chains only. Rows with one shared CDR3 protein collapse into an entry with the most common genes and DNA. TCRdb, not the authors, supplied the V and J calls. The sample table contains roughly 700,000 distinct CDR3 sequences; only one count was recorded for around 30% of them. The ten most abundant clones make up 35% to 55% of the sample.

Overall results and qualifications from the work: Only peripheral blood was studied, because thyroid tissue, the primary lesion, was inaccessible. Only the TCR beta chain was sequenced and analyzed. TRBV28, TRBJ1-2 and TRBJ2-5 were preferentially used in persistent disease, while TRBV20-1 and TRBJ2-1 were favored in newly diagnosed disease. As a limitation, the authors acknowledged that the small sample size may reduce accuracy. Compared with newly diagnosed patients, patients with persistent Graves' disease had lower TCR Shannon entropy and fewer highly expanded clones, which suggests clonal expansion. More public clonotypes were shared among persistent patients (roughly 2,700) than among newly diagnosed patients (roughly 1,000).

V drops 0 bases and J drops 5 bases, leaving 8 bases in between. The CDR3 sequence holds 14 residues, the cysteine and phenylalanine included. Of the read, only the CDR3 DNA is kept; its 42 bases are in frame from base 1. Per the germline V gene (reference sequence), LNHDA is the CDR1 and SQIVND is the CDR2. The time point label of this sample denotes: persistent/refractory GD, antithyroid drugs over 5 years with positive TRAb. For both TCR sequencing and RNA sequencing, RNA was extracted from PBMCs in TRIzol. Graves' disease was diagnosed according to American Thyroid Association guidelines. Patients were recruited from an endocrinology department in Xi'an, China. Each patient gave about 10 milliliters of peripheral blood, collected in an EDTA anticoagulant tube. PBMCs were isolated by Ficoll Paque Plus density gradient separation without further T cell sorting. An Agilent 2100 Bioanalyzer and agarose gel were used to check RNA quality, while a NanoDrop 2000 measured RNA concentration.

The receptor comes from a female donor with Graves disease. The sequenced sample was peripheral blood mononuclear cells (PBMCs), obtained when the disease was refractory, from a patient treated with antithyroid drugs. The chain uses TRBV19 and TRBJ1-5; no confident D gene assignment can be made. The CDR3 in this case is CASSIEGFDQPQHF. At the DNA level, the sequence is TGTGCCAGTAGTATAGAAGGGTTCGATCAGCCCCAGCATTTT. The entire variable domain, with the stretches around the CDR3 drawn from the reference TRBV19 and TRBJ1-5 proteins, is DGGITQSPKYLFRKEGQNVTLSCEQNLNHDAMYWYRQDPGQGLRLIYYSQIVNDFQKGDIAEGYSVSREKKESFPLTVTSAQKNPTAFYLCASSIEGFDQPQHFGDGTRLSIL.